Presented here are 26 T cell receptor beta chains from one specimen sequenced in a study of cytomegalovirus exposure and HLA in healthy donors. The study ran its PCR with 60 Vbeta and 13 Jbeta primers. Produced via immunoSEQ multiplex PCR; TCRdb's table is partial and in-frame only. Of 150,000 to 200,000 clones in the sample, roughly 84% are singletons; the top ten hold approximately 0.25%. The sample taken for sequencing was PBMCs. The receptors were gathered from a boy aged 5-17 years in good health and CMV-seronegative.

This clone was counted a single time. The V call is TRBV9, the J call TRBJ2-4, with D hard to call. Trimming removed 0 bases from V and 5 bases from J, with 12 bases in between. The germline CDR1 and CDR2 sequences are SGDLS and YYNGEE. This CDR3 has 15 residues. CDR3 in amino acids: CASSVGARSENIQYF. The CDR3, as DNA: TGTGCCAGCAGCGTAGGAGCAAGGAGTGAAAACATTCAGTACTTC.

This clone has only a few counts. The V call is TRBV2, the J call TRBJ2-7; D is possibly TRBD1 (5 bases). Germline V lookup: CDR1 SNHLY, CDR2 FYNNEI. The length of the CDR3 is 16 residues. The V gene lost 5 bases and the J gene lost 1 base, with 18 bases spanning the gap. In nucleotides, the CDR3 is TGTGCCAGCAGTCCGAGTAGGCAGACAGCATCCTACGAGCAGTACTTC. It encodes CASSPSRQTASYEQYF.

The V and J genes are TRBV5-1 and TRBJ2-1; TRBD2 aligns across 7 bases. With 5 bases clipped from V and 5 bases from J, the junction kept 7 bases outside the gene matches. CDR3 length: 14 amino acids. Per germline, CDR1 SGHRS and CDR2 YFSETQ. In DNA, the CDR3 is TGCGCCAGCAGTAAACTGGGGACTAACAATGAGCAGTTCTTC. Translated, it gives CASSKLGTNNEQFF.

This clone was recorded a few times. The chain combines TRBV5-6 with TRBJ2-7; TRBD2 agrees at 14 bases. Germline values: CDR1 SGHDT, CDR2 YYEEEE. With V trimmed by 3 bases and J by 0 bases, 5 bases remained unmatched. CDR3 size: 17 residues. Here the CDR3 DNA reads TGTGCCAGCAGCTGGGGACTAGCGGGAGTTGGCTCCTACGAGCAGTACTTC. Protein: CASSWGLAGVGSYEQYF. The whole variable domain, remainder taken from reference TRBV5-6 and TRBJ2-7, is DAGVTQSPTHLIKTRGQQVTLRCSPKSGHDTVSWYQQALGQGPQFIFQYYEEEERQRGNFPDRFSGHQFPNYSSELNVNALLLGDSALYLCASSWGLAGVGSYEQYFGPGTRLTVT.

The chain combines TRBV2 with TRBJ1-6; 10 bases line up with TRBD1. CDR3 size: 16 residues. The trim removed 6 bases at V and 7 bases at J, leaving 9 bases unmatched. In germline, CDR1 is SNHLY, CDR2 FYNNEI. The CDR3 region is CASSGDRGSKNSPLHF. DNA for the CDR3: TGTGCCAGCAGCGGGGACAGGGGAAGTAAAAATTCACCCCTCCACTTT.

V gene TRBV6-1 combines with J gene TRBJ1-4, with TRBD1 as a possible D gene (5 bases). From germline, CDR1 is MNHNS and CDR2 SASEGT. Trimming removed 4 bases from V and 8 bases from J, with 14 bases in between. The CDR3 consists of 14 residues. The CDR3 DNA follows: TGTGCCAGCAGTGGTGGGGCCTCTCAGGAAAAACTGTTTTTT. Translating gives CASSGGASQEKLFF.

CDR3 sequence reads: CASSEGGRSSQPQHF. The CDR3 DNA reads as TGTGCCAGCAGTGAGGGGGGACGGAGTAGTCAGCCCCAGCATTTT. J is TRBJ1-5 and V is TRBV6-1; TRBD1 is a possible D gene (5 bases). The CDR3 is made up of 15 amino acids. The V gene's germline CDR1 is MNHNS and CDR2 SASEGT. The V end was cut by 3 bases, the J end by 6 bases, with 15 bases between.

The chain has TRBV7-2 and TRBJ2-2; 9 bases align to TRBD1. CDR1 is SGHTA and CDR2 is FQGNSA in the germline V gene. Losses at the gene ends were 5 bases for V and 10 bases for J; bases not matched to a gene: 5. This CDR3 spans 13 amino acids. This CDR3 reads CASSNGQGTELFF. The CDR3 DNA reads as TGTGCCAGCAGCAATGGACAGGGGACGGAGCTGTTTTTT.

CDR3 sequence (DNA): TGTGCCAGCAGTACAGGGAACGAGCAGTACTTC. Translation gives CASSTGNEQYF. The chain carries TRBV2 and TRBJ2-7, with D possibly matching TRBD1 (6 bases). Trimming pared 5 bases from V and 5 bases from J, leaving 7 bases between. Germline CDR1 and CDR2: SNHLY and FYNNEI. The CDR3 loop spans 11 amino acids.

This chain joins TRBV5-1 and TRBJ2-7, with 9 bases fitting TRBD1. In germline, CDR1 is SGHRS, CDR2 YFSETQ. J was trimmed by 1 base and V by 6 bases; bases with no gene match: 8. The CDR3 totals 15 residues. The CDR3 region has the DNA TGCGCCAGCATGGGGGACAGGGACGGTTCCTACGAGCAGTACTTC. This codes for CASMGDRDGSYEQYF.

The J gene is TRBJ1-2, the V gene TRBV30, with D unclear. CDR1 and CDR2 (germline): GTSNPN, SVGIG (reference sequence). The V end lost 0 bases, the J end lost 5 bases, and 13 bases lay between the germline ends. This CDR3 region has 14 residues. CDR3 sequence: CAWSVTGVRYGYTF. In DNA form, the CDR3 reads TGTGCCTGGAGTGTAACCGGGGTGCGGTATGGCTACACCTTC.

The chain joins TRBV9 to TRBJ2-1, with TRBD1 as a possible D gene (5 bases). Germline CDR1 and CDR2: SGDLS and YYNGEE. V shed 4 bases and J shed 0 bases, with 14 bases lying between them. The CDR3 loop spans 16 amino acids. CDR3 in DNA: TGTGCCAGCAGCTCTCAGGGCGTTAGCTCCTACAATGAGCAGTTCTTC. Its protein product is CASSSQGVSSYNEQFF.

The chain uses TRBV5-5 and TRBJ2-3, with 7 bases identical to TRBD1. CDR3 length: 13 residues. V was pared by 4 bases and J by 7 bases, with 6 bases of the junction left unmatched. Germline lookup yields CDR1 SGHKS and CDR2 YYEKEE (reference sequence). The DNA of the CDR3 is TGTGCCAGCAGCAGGACAGGTGCACATACGCAGTATTTT. Translating gives CASSRTGAHTQYF.

The V and J genes are TRBV29-1 and TRBJ1-1, with D perhaps matching TRBD1 (6 bases). The V end was cut by 7 bases, the J end by 8 bases, with 20 bases between. The CDR3 runs to 13 residues. Germline lookup yields CDR1 SQVTM and CDR2 ANQGSEA. In DNA form, the CDR3 reads TGCAGCGGGCGGCGGGGGGGGCATTTAGAAGCTTTCTTT. Protein: CSGRRGGHLEAFF.

The chain employs TRBV5-1 and TRBJ2-1, with a weak D call TRBD2 (6 bases). The length of the CDR3 is 14 residues. Germline V gene sequence: CDR1 SGHRS, CDR2 YFSETQ. Trimming took 4 bases from V and 1 from J, leaving 9 bases between them. The CDR3 coding sequence is TGCGCCAGCAGCATGGGACTTTCCTACAATGAGCAGTTCTTC. This translates into CASSMGLSYNEQFF.

The genes are TRBV29-1 and TRBJ1-4; D not certain. Germline V lookup: CDR1 SQVTM, CDR2 ANQGSEA. The CDR3 extends over 11 amino acids. Trimming took off 5 bases at V and 10 bases at J, with 11 bases between the two ends. The CDR3 region is CSVFWGVKLFF. The DNA for the CDR3 is TGCAGCGTTTTTTGGGGAGTAAAACTGTTTTTT.

V usage is TRBV18 and J usage is TRBJ1-3, with D possibly matching TRBD1 (5 bases). This CDR3 is built from 13 residues. Germline V lookup: CDR1 KGHSH, CDR2 LQKENI. V was cut by 2 bases and J by 7 bases, with 9 bases left in between. CDR3 residues: CASSPSEGNTIYF. In DNA, the CDR3 is TGTGCCAGCTCACCATCGGAGGGGAACACCATATATTTT.

The chain has TRBV30 and TRBJ2-6, with unresolved D. Germline V gene data show CDR1 as GTSNPN and CDR2 as SVGIG (reference sequence). This CDR3 spans 13 amino acids. Trimming stripped 4 bases from V and 0 bases from J, with 4 bases between. The CDR3 region has the DNA TGTGCCTGGACCCACTCTGGGGCCAACGTCCTGACTTTC. This codes for CAWTHSGANVLTF.

This clone has a handful of counts. This chain links TRBV2 with TRBJ2-2, with TRBD1 matching over 10 bases. This CDR3 contains 15 residues. V lost 6 bases and J lost 4; bases outside the gene matches: 5. Looked up from germline, CDR1 is SNHLY and CDR2 is FYNNEI. CDR3 bases: TGTGCCAGCAGGACAGGGGGCGCGTCCACCGGGGAGCTGTTTTTT. Translated, it gives CASRTGGASTGELFF.

This clone appeared a few times. This chain connects TRBV7-2 to TRBJ1-5, with TRBD1 as a possible D gene (5 bases). The V end was cut by 5 bases, the J end by 2 bases, with 7 bases between. The V gene's germline CDR1 is SGHTA and CDR2 FQGNSA. The CDR3 runs to 13 residues. The CDR3 sequence is CASSIRGNQPQHF. The DNA for the CDR3 is TGTGCCAGCAGCATCAGGGGCAATCAGCCCCAGCATTTT.

The chain has TRBV5-1 and TRBJ2-7; tentative D call: TRBD1 (6 bases). Germline-derived CDR1 and CDR2 are SGHRS and YFSETQ. V was cut by 6 bases and J by 2 bases, with 15 bases left in between. The CDR3 loop spans 14 amino acids. CDR3 residues: CASTQGTQAYEQYF. CDR3 nucleotides: TGCGCCAGCACCCAGGGGACCCAGGCCTACGAGCAGTACTTC.

The CDR3 coding sequence is TGTGCCAGCAGCGCGACAGGTCCGGATTCACCCCTCCACTTT. Protein product: CASSATGPDSPLHF. The chain is built from TRBV9 and TRBJ1-6, with a tentative D call TRBD1 (6 bases). V was cut by 3 bases and J by 8 bases, with 12 bases left in between. The length of the CDR3 is 14 residues. Germline assignment: CDR1 SGDLS and CDR2 YYNGEE.

This chain joins TRBV5-1 and TRBJ1-4; TRBD1 might be the D (5 bases). Trimming removed 3 bases from V and 3 bases from J, with 15 bases in between. This CDR3 is 16 amino acids long. Germline V gene data show CDR1 as SGHRS and CDR2 as YFSETQ. The CDR3 loop reads CASSSRARAANEKLFF. The CDR3 DNA reads as TGCGCCAGCAGCTCTAGGGCCAGGGCGGCTAATGAAAAACTGTTTTTT.

This clone was recorded only once. J is TRBJ2-7 and V is TRBV13, with TRBD1 matching over 12 bases. The CDR3 is made up of 17 amino acids. The V and J ends lost 4 bases and 5 bases, in that order; junction bases with no gene match: 12. Germline CDR1 and CDR2: PRHDT and FYEKMQ (reference sequence). The CDR3 is CASSSRDRGPQVNEQYF. The CDR3 DNA is TGTGCCAGCAGCTCCCGGGACAGGGGGCCGCAGGTCAACGAGCAGTACTTC.

The rearrangement links TRBV7-6 to TRBJ2-3, with a tentative D call TRBD2 (6 bases). Germline loops: CDR1 SGHVS, CDR2 FNYEAQ. V dropped 6 bases and J dropped 2 bases, with 15 bases sitting between them. The CDR3 runs to 15 residues. CDR3 nucleotides: TGTGCCAGCAGATCCACGAGCGGGCACACAGATACGCAGTATTTT. Protein: CASRSTSGHTDTQYF.

This chain links TRBV9 with TRBJ2-1; TRBD2 aligns across 10 bases. This CDR3 is built from 14 residues. Germline V CDR1 and CDR2: SGDLS, YYNGEE. V trimming: 3 bases; J trimming: 4 bases; junction bases outside the gene matches: 1. The CDR3 spells CASSEREGYNEQFF. In nucleotides, the CDR3 is TGTGCCAGCAGCGAGCGGGAGGGGTACAATGAGCAGTTCTTC.